This TCR beta chain was sequenced during a study of shared clonotypes between healthy human individuals. In this sample, this clone turned up once. Antigen unknown. The same CDR3 can be traced to other DNA sequences in this sample. V was cut by 9 bases and J by 5 bases, with 10 bases left in between. Germline CDR1 and CDR2: MNHNS and SASEGT. This CDR3 spans 11 amino acids. The study drew its donors from healthy HIV-negative adults without recent acute infections or vaccinations. Study-wide points: Genetic and exposure-history diversity was limited by the few donors. Compared with memory subsets, naive subsets generally had larger estimated richness.

Profiling relied on immunoSEQ multiplex PCR, and the TCRdb table lists in-frame clones only, not all of them. This table has millions of clones, approximately 90% appearing once. The TCR sequence derives from a man in his late teens or twenties in good health. Sequencing was done on a sample of naive CD4+ T cells sorted from blood. Noted subset: CD45RA+ positively selected. The V call is TRBV6-1, the J call TRBJ2-5; perhaps TRBD2 as D (5 bases). The CDR3 region is CASGRGETQYF. The DNA for the CDR3 is TGTGCCAGTGGCAGAGGGGAGACCCAGTACTTC.